The clone carrying this TCR beta chain has a handful of counts. Its antigen is undetermined. In terms of origin and age, donors were healthy Caucasian individuals from Russia aged about 6 to 90. Each sample yielded at least 5.5 micrograms of PBMC total RNA. This entry comes from a study of blood T cells in healthy people across ages. Notes on the study in general: Naive T cell percentage showed a strong correlation with TCR beta diversity.

Combining a sample-barcoded 5' primer with a J-beta primer mix, a second PCR ran for 7 to 11 cycles. There were at least 3 million CDR3-containing paired-end reads obtained from each sample. TCRdb used MiXCR to reprocess the 5' RACE reads, holding one entry per CDR3 protein. The top ten clones hold about 11% of a sample with about 1.6 million distinct CDR3 sequences, around 35% of them seen once. The germline V and J ends were trimmed by 1 base and 6 bases, with 10 bases remaining between them. Germline assignment: CDR1 GTSNPN and CDR2 SVGIG (reference sequence). The CDR3 is made up of 12 amino acids.

The TCR originated in a woman between 25 and 40 years old in good health. Sequenced: blood. The V and J genes are TRBV30 and TRBJ2-7; tentative D call: TRBD2 (6 bases). In DNA, the CDR3 is TGTGCCTGGAGTGCCCAGGGACTCGAGCAGTACTTC. Protein product: CAWSAQGLEQYF.